This T cell receptor (beta chain) was observed in a study of T cells in Graves' hyperthyroidism and ophthalmopathy. From RNA transcripts, TCR beta CDR3 regions were amplified. RT-PCR in the first round (using the HTBI primer set) targeted the TCR CDR3. TCRdb itself ran the multiplex PCR reads through MiXCR, one entry per CDR3 protein. The profile covers 450,000 to 650,000 distinct CDR3 sequences, with around 21% appearing a single time and about 30% taken by the ten largest. V was pared by 0 bases and J by 1 base, with 12 bases between. Germline V gives CDR1 SGHVS, CDR2 FQNEAQ. The CDR3 totals 16 residues. This clonotype was seen ten or more times.

This chain connects TRBV7-8 to TRBJ1-1; D remains unclear. The sequence was obtained from a man between 18 and 35 years old with Graves' hyperthyroidism. Source material: blood. CDR3 amino acids: CASSLAYRRGNTEAFF. Here the CDR3 DNA reads TGTGCCAGCAGCTTAGCGTACAGACGGGGGAACACTGAAGCTTTCTTT.